One sample yielded the 7 T cell receptor beta chains listed below, sequenced in a study of blood T cell repertoires in COVID-19. The assay was immunoSEQ multiplex PCR, and TCRdb's table has in-frame clones only and misses some. The sample consists of about 19,000 clones, 80% to 90% of them appearing once. Input material: peripheral blood. These receptors were obtained from a human donor in a cohort sampled during active COVID-19.

V and J are TRBV10-3 and TRBJ2-5; D possibly corresponds to TRBD2 (6 bases). CDR3 length: 15 residues. CDR1 is ENHRY, CDR2 SYGVKD, per germline. V was pared by 7 bases and J by 3 bases, with 18 bases between. The DNA of the CDR3 is TGTGCCATCAAGTCTGGCCTAGCGAACAAAGAGACCCAGTACTTC. This codes for CAIKSGLANKETQYF.

The V gene is TRBV7-9, the J gene TRBJ2-1; 8 bases are a match to TRBD1. Trimming took 4 bases from V and 7 from J; bases not matched to a gene: 6. Looked up from germline, CDR1 is SEHNR and CDR2 is FQNEAQ (reference sequence). This CDR3 comprises 14 residues. For the CDR3, the DNA is TGTGCCAGCAGCTCCGGACAGGGTCGGAATGAGCAGTTCTTC. Protein sequence: CASSSGQGRNEQFF.

V usage is TRBV3-1 (or the pseudogene TRBV3-2) and J usage is TRBJ2-1, with 12 bases that match TRBD2. The CDR3 runs to 15 residues. The V gene's germline CDR1 is LGHDT and CDR2 YNNKEL (reference sequence). The trim removed 7 bases at V and 7 bases at J, leaving 8 bases unmatched. CDR3 bases: TGTGCCAGCACTAGCGGGAGGGCCGGCGTAAATGAGCAGTTCTTC. Its translation: CASTSGRAGVNEQFF.

V and J are TRBV7-2 and TRBJ2-7, with D tentatively TRBD1 (5 bases). The CDR3 has 14 amino acids. V dropped 1 base and J dropped 9 bases, with 16 bases sitting between them. Per germline, CDR1 SGHTA and CDR2 FQGNSA. CDR3 protein: CASSLGRSGRAQYF. CDR3 in DNA: TGTGCCAGCAGCTTAGGTCGCTCAGGGCGAGCGCAGTACTTC. The complete variable domain, with remaining parts taken from reference TRBV7-2 and TRBJ2-7, reads GAGVSQSPSNKVTEKGKDVELRCDPISGHTALYWYRQSLGQGLEFLIYFQGNSAPDKSGLPSDRFSAERTGGSVSTLTIQRTQQEDSAVYLCASSLGRSGRAQYFGPGTRLTVT.

This clone showed up just a few times. The chain joins TRBV27 to TRBJ2-5, with 7 bases matching TRBD1. The ends lost 5 bases at V and 4 bases at J; junction bases unmatched: 13. Germline assignment: CDR1 MNHEY and CDR2 SMNVEV (reference sequence). CDR3 size: 16 residues. The CDR3: CASSPYQRGLRETQYF. The CDR3 bases are TGTGCCAGCAGTCCATACCAAAGGGGGCTGCGAGAGACCCAGTACTTC.

The V and J genes are TRBV11-2 and TRBJ2-1, with TRBD2 matching 7 bases. The CDR3 extends over 16 amino acids. V trimming: 1 base; J trimming: 2 bases; junction bases outside the gene matches: 5. Per the germline V gene, CDR1 is SGHAT and CDR2 is FQNNGV. CDR3 protein: CASSLGPSGAYNEQFF. DNA of the CDR3: TGTGCCAGCAGCTTAGGTCCTAGCGGAGCCTACAATGAGCAGTTCTTC.

The CDR3 sequence: CASSIGGSGANVLTF. DNA for the CDR3: TGTGCCAGTAGTATTGGAGGCTCTGGGGCCAACGTCCTGACTTTC. The gene calls are TRBV19 and TRBJ2-6; tentatively, D is TRBD2 (5 bases). V lost 3 bases and J 0 bases, leaving 6 bases between the germline ends. This CDR3 has 15 residues. CDR1 LNHDA and CDR2 SQIVND come from the germline V gene (reference sequence).